The rows below give T cell receptor beta chains drawn from one sample of a study of cytomegalovirus exposure and HLA in healthy donors. TCRdb keeps only in-frame clones here, not all; method: immunoSEQ multiplex PCR. The profile covers 150,000 to 200,000 clones, with approximately 86% appearing a single time and around 2.3% taken by the ten largest. The material sequenced was PBMCs. These receptors all stem from a woman younger than 35 in good health and CMV-seronegative. The CDR3 runs from the conserved cysteine through the conserved F or W. A D gene is named only where the DNA matches it firmly. Where a row states a size, it is once, few, many or the class of an expanded clone; other rows omit it.

D	V	size	J	DNA	CDR3
TRBD1	TRBV7-3	-	TRBJ2-6	TGTGCCAGCAGCTTAAATGGCAGGGGGCGGTCTGGGGCCAACGTCCTGACTTTC	CASSLNGRGRSGANVLTF
TRBD1	TRBV18	-	TRBJ2-2	TGTGCCAGCTCATCCGGGACAGCGAACACCGGGGAGCTGTTTTTT	CASSSGTANTGELFF
TRBD1	TRBV12-5	-	TRBJ2-7	TGTGCTAGTGTACCGACAGGGCTTTCCTACGAGCAGTACTTC	CASVPTGLSYEQYF
-	TRBV11-2	-	TRBJ2-7	TGTGCCAGCAGCTTGAGTAGCTCCTACGAGCAGTACTTC	CASSLSSSYEQYF
TRBD1	TRBV5-1	-	TRBJ2-5	TGCGCCAGCGGACAGGGGTACGAGACCCAGTACTTC	CASGQGYETQYF
-	TRBV9	-	TRBJ1-4	TGTGCCAGCAGCGGCCAGGGTGGAGAAAAACTGTTTTTT	CASSGQGGEKLFF
-	TRBV12-5	-	TRBJ1-2	TGTGCTAGTGGTTTGGACCAGGGTGACTACACCTTC	CASGLDQGDYTF
-	TRBV5-1	-	TRBJ2-3	TGCGCCAGCACCATTGGGGGCGGGTACTCTAGCACAGATACGCAGTATTTT	CASTIGGGYSSTDTQYF
-	TRBV18	-	TRBJ2-7	TGTGCCAGCTCACCAAGGGACTTCTACGAGCAGTACTTC	CASSPRDFYEQYF
TRBD1	TRBV27	-	TRBJ1-1	TGTGCCAGCAGCCCGAGGGGGACAGGGGGCACTGAAGCTTTCTTT	CASSPRGTGGTEAFF
TRBD1	TRBV7-2	-	TRBJ1-2	TGTGCCAGCAGCTCCCAGGGGACAGGGGGCTCCGTCGGGTATGGCTACACCTTC	CASSSQGTGGSVGYGYTF
-	TRBV7-9	-	TRBJ2-7	TGTGCCAGCAGGGAGGACAGAAGCTACGAGCAGTACTTC	CASREDRSYEQYF
-	TRBV4-1	-	TRBJ1-1	TGCGCCAGCAGCCCGTCGACAGGTGGATTGGGCACTGAAGCTTTCTTT	CASSPSTGGLGTEAFF
TRBD1	TRBV6-4	-	TRBJ1-4	TGTGCCAGGACCGGGACAGGGGGCAATACTAATGAAAAACTGTTTTTT	CARTGTGGNTNEKLFF
TRBD2	TRBV7-6	-	TRBJ2-7	TGTGCCAGCAGCTTAGCGCTACCGACTAGCGGTTCCTACGAGCAGTACTTC	CASSLALPTSGSYEQYF
TRBD1	TRBV5-1	-	TRBJ1-2	TGCGCCAGCAGCCCAAACCCTTTGGACAGGGGGAACTATGGCTACACCTTC	CASSPNPLDRGNYGYTF
TRBD2	TRBV14	-	TRBJ2-1	TGTGCCAGCAGCCAAGATCGATTTACTAGCGGGAGGTCCTACAATGAGCAGTTCTTC	CASSQDRFTSGRSYNEQFF
TRBD2	TRBV6-4	-	TRBJ2-2	TGTGCCAGCAGCCCCACTAGCGGTCACACCGGGGAGCTGTTTTTT	CASSPTSGHTGELFF
-	TRBV6-5	-	TRBJ1-1	TGTGCCAGCAGTTACAGGCAGGAGGACACTGAAGCTTTCTTT	CASSYRQEDTEAFF
TRBD1	TRBV19	-	TRBJ1-1	TGTGCCAGTACCACAATAGGACAGGGGAACACTGAAGCTTTCTTT	CASTTIGQGNTEAFF
-	TRBV7-3	-	TRBJ2-2	TGTGCCAGCAGCTTAATGGGCAGCTTCACCGGGGAGCTGTTTTTT	CASSLMGSFTGELFF
-	TRBV9	-	TRBJ1-6	TGTGCCAGCAGCGTAGGGGGTGGGAGGAATTCACCCCTCCACTTT	CASSVGGGRNSPLHF
TRBD2	TRBV9	-	TRBJ2-7	TGTGCCAGCAGTGGACCTAGCGGGATGGCACCCTACGAGCAGTACTTC	CASSGPSGMAPYEQYF
TRBD2	TRBV7-9	once	TRBJ2-3	TGTGCCAGCAGCCAGGAAGTGACTAGCGGGGGGCAGTATTTT	CASSQEVTSGGQYF
TRBD2	TRBV7-9	-	TRBJ2-7	TGTGCCAGCAGCTTAAGACTAGCGGGAGACGAGCAGTACTTC	CASSLRLAGDEQYF
-	TRBV5-1	-	TRBJ2-6	TGCGCCAGCGGAAGCGCTGGGGCCAACGTCCTGACTTTC	CASGSAGANVLTF
-	TRBV5-6	once	TRBJ2-2	TGTGCCGCAGGTCGAGATGCAGGGACCGGGGAGCTGTTTTTT	CAAGRDAGTGELFF
-	TRBV6-1	once	TRBJ1-5	TGTGCCAGCATCGGCAGAGGAGGAGGTCAGCCCCAGCATTTT	CASIGRGGGQPQHF
-	TRBV5-6	-	TRBJ1-1	TGTGCCAGCAGCGGGGCGGGCGGGGGGAACACTGAAGCTTTCTTT	CASSGAGGGNTEAFF
TRBD1	TRBV28	-	TRBJ1-5	TGTGCCAGCAGTTTTCTCGCGGGGACAGGGGGTCAGCCCCAGCATTTT	CASSFLAGTGGQPQHF
TRBD2	TRBV5-6	-	TRBJ2-1	TGTGCCAGCAGCTCCCGGACTAGCGGGAGGAGCTCCTACAATGAGCAGTTCTTC	CASSSRTSGRSSYNEQFF
TRBD1	TRBV11-2	-	TRBJ1-4	TGTGCCAGCAGCCTGGGACAGGGGGGAGGAAAACTGTTTTTT	CASSLGQGGGKLFF
TRBD1	TRBV4-2	-	TRBJ2-7	TGTGCCAGCAGCCAAGACGGGGACAGGGGGTACGAGCAGTACTTC	CASSQDGDRGYEQYF
TRBD1	TRBV2	-	TRBJ1-5	TGTGCCAGCGAGACAGGGCCGCACCAGCCCCAGCATTTT	CASETGPHQPQHF
TRBD1	TRBV2	-	TRBJ1-4	TGTGCCAGCAGTGTACGGACAGGGGTTGAAAAACTGTTTTTT	CASSVRTGVEKLFF
-	TRBV6-1	once	TRBJ2-1	TGTGCCAGCAGTGAAGGACAGTACAATGAGCAGTTCTTC	CASSEGQYNEQFF
TRBD1	TRBV6-1	-	TRBJ1-3	TGTGCCAGCACCGTGGACAGGGGCGGAAACACCATATATTTT	CASTVDRGGNTIYF
-	TRBV5-6	-	TRBJ1-3	TGTGCCAGCAGCCTCCTAAGCTCTGGAAACACCATATATTTT	CASSLLSSGNTIYF
-	TRBV4-1	-	TRBJ2-4	TGCGCCAGCAGCCAAGGGAGTAGAGACATTCAGTACTTC	CASSQGSRDIQYF
TRBD1	TRBV6-1	-	TRBJ2-7	TGTGCCAGCAGTTCTAGGACAGGAAATCCCTACGAGCAGTACTTC	CASSSRTGNPYEQYF
-	TRBV7-2	few	TRBJ2-6	TGTGCCAGCAGCCCCCCGAGCTCTGGGGCCAACGTCCTGACTTTC	CASSPPSSGANVLTF
-	TRBV14	-	TRBJ2-2	TGTGCCAGCAGCCAGGCTTCGGGGGTCACCGGGGAGCTGTTTTTT	CASSQASGVTGELFF
TRBD1	TRBV30	-	TRBJ2-5	TGTGCCTGGGATACAGGGGGGTTAGGGGAGACCCAGTACTTC	CAWDTGGLGETQYF
TRBD1	TRBV6-1	-	TRBJ1-2	TGTGCCAGCCGGGACAGGGTGGGCTATGGCTACACCTTC	CASRDRVGYGYTF
-	TRBV5-6	-	TRBJ2-3	TGTGCCAGCAGCGAGAGCGGAGGAGATACGCAGTATTTT	CASSESGGDTQYF
TRBD2	TRBV5-1	-	TRBJ2-2	TGCGCCAGCAGCCTACCGGGACTAGAGGGTCTCGGGGAGCTGTTTTTT	CASSLPGLEGLGELFF
TRBD1	TRBV28	-	TRBJ1-4	TGTGCCAGTAGGGGACAGCTTAATGAAAAACTGTTTTTT	CASRGQLNEKLFF
TRBD1	TRBV14	-	TRBJ1-2	TGTGCCAGCAGCCAAGATCGCGTAGACAGGGGTATACATGGCTACACCTTC	CASSQDRVDRGIHGYTF
TRBD1	TRBV7-9	-	TRBJ1-1	TGTGCCAGCTTACAGGGGGCTCTCGGCACTGAAGCTTTCTTT	CASLQGALGTEAFF
-	TRBV5-1	-	TRBJ1-1	TGCGCCAGCAGTTTGGGGGCCCCTTCGTCCCCTATGAACACTGAAGCTTTCTTT	CASSLGAPSSPMNTEAFF
TRBD1	TRBV2	-	TRBJ1-2	TGTGCCAGCAGTTCCCGATCGGGGACAGGCTATGGCTACACCTTC	CASSSRSGTGYGYTF
-	TRBV7-2	-	TRBJ1-2	TGTGCCAGCAGCTTAGACAGTAGTAGCTATGGCTACACCTTC	CASSLDSSSYGYTF
-	TRBV18	-	TRBJ1-2	TGTGCCAGCTCACCCGCCGGGGAACCTAACTATGGCTACACCTTC	CASSPAGEPNYGYTF
-	TRBV6-5	-	TRBJ2-1	TGTGCCAGCAGTTACTCGAGTGGGCCGAAGAATGGGCAGTTCTTC	CASSYSSGPKNGQFF
-	TRBV4-1	once	TRBJ2-7	TGCGCCAGCAGCCATAAAACCCTCACAGGTCGGGTCTACGAGCAGTACTTC	CASSHKTLTGRVYEQYF
-	TRBV27	-	TRBJ2-1	TGTGCCAGCAGTTTACAGGCCCGTAACAATGAGCAGTTCTTC	CASSLQARNNEQFF